Listed below are T cell receptor beta chains from one sample, sequenced in a study of breast tumors, draining lymph nodes, adjacent tissues. TCRdb reanalysed the multiplex PCR reads using MiXCR and keeps one entry per CDR3 protein. The sample carries 120,000 or so distinct CDR3 sequences, just under 20% recorded once. The sequenced sample was axillary lymph node tissue. The source is a female donor with breast cancer. Some clones in this sample may be carry-over from other donors' samples. CDR3s include the opening cysteine and the closing phenylalanine or tryptophan. The order of the fields is J gene, V gene, clone size, D gene, CDR3 protein, CDR3 DNA. D genes are given only for firm matches. Some rows have no size entry. The others give once, few or many, or a class for an expanded clone.

TRBJ1-3 | TRBV7-8 | many | TRBD1 | CASSPQGATGNTIYF | TGTGCCAGCAGCCCACAGGGGGCGACCGGAAACACCATATATTTT
TRBJ2-7 | TRBV20-1 | many | . | CSARRQGGYEQYF | TGCAGTGCTAGGAGGCAGGGGGGTTACGAGCAGTACTTC
TRBJ1-5 | TRBV27 | many | . | CASRPTHRDNQPQHF | TGTGCCAGCAGACCTACCCACAGGGACAATCAGCCCCAGCATTTT
TRBJ2-5 | TRBV7-3 | many | TRBD2 | CASSLNGGGEETQYF | TGTGCCAGCAGCTTAAATGGGGGGGGGGAAGAGACCCAGTACTTC
TRBJ2-1 | TRBV7-3 | many | . | CASSLHPDANNEQFF | TGTGCCAGCAGCTTACATCCGGACGCGAACAATGAGCAGTTCTTC
TRBJ2-5 | TRBV7-3 | once | . | CASSLGGGSQETQSF | TGTGCCAGCAGCTTAGGAGGGGGGAGTCAAGAGACTCAGTCCTTC
TRBJ2-5 | TRBV6-1 | . | TRBD2 | CATTRDRGGQETQYF | TGTGCCACCACACGGGACCGGGGGGGGCAAGAGACCCAGTACTTC
TRBJ2-5 | TRBV5-8 | . | . | CASGKDQETQYF | TGTGCCAGCGGGAAGGACCAAGAGACCCAGTACTTC
TRBJ2-3 | TRBV25-1 | many | TRBD2 | CASSELRAGVPGGNTDTQYF | TGTGCCAGCAGTGAATTGCGAGCGGGGGTTCCCGGAGGGAATACAGATACGCAGTATTTT
TRBJ2-7 | TRBV7-2 | many | TRBD1 | CASSTYGTGNDVEQYF | TGTGCCAGCAGCACGTACGGGACAGGGAATGATGTCGAGCAGTACTTC
TRBJ1-5 | TRBV6-2/TRBV6-3 | . | . | CASAKTLNQPQHF | TGTGCCAGCGCTAAAACCCTTAATCAGCCCCAGCATTTT
TRBJ2-3 | TRBV2 | many | TRBD1 | CASSTGTGLTDTQYF | TGTGCCAGCAGTACCGGGACAGGCCTCACAGATACGCAGTATTTT
TRBJ2-6 | TRBV7-3 | few | . | CASSLSTVSGANVLTF | TGTGCCAGCAGCCTGTCGACAGTCTCTGGGGCCAACGTCCTGACTTTC
TRBJ1-1 | TRBV6-1 | . | . | CASRKSTVNTEAFF | TGTGCCAGCAGAAAGAGTACAGTGAACACTGAAGCTTTCTTT
TRBJ2-1 | TRBV2 | many | TRBD2 | CASRETGTSGSQEFF | TGTGCCAGCAGGGAAACCGGGACTAGCGGATCTCAGGAGTTCTTC
TRBJ1-5 | TRBV15 | . | . | CATSRDKVSGGNQPQHF | TGTGCCACCAGCAGAGATAAGGTGTCAGGGGGCAATCAGCCCCAGCATTTT
TRBJ2-4 | TRBV6-2/TRBV6-3 | few | . | CASSPRQGGVNIQYF | TGTGCCAGCAGTCCGCGACAGGGAGGGGTAAACATTCAGTACTTC
TRBJ2-5 | TRBV9 | many | . | CASSGRVSETQYF | TGTGCCAGCAGCGGCAGAGTTTCGGAGACCCAGTACTTC
TRBJ2-5 | TRBV20-1 | many | . | CSATGDGEETQYF | TGCAGTGCTACGGGCGACGGGGAAGAGACCCAGTACTTC
TRBJ1-2 | TRBV5-6 | many | . | CASSSPLQDANYGYTF | TGTGCCAGCAGCTCGCCTCTACAGGACGCTAACTATGGCTACACCTTC
TRBJ1-2 | TRBV19 | many | . | CASSARDISPLNYGYTF | TGTGCCAGTAGTGCCCGGGACATCAGTCCGCTGAACTATGGCTACACCTTC
TRBJ1-2 | TRBV20-1 | many | TRBD1 | CSPKTDRGYGYTF | TGCAGTCCCAAAACCGACAGGGGGTATGGCTACACCTTC
TRBJ2-2 | TRBV19 | . | . | CASSIAIGVDTGELFF | TGTGCCAGTAGTATAGCGATAGGGGTGGACACCGGGGAGCTGTTTTTT
TRBJ1-5 | TRBV15 | many | . | CATSRDRGLGQPQHF | TGTGCCACCAGCAGAGATCGGGGTTTGGGACAGCCCCAGCATTTT
TRBJ1-4 | TRBV4-1 | many | TRBD1 | CASSRDRGTNEKLFF | TGCGCCAGCAGTCGGGACAGGGGGACTAATGAAAAACTGTTTTTT
TRBJ2-7 | TRBV7-9 | many | TRBD2 | CASSSRGGSGSYEQYF | TGTGCCAGCAGCTCCCGAGGCGGTAGCGGGAGCTACGAGCAGTACTTC
TRBJ2-7 | TRBV5-5 | many | . | CASSHPQGYEQYF | TGTGCCAGCAGTCACCCCCAGGGCTACGAGCAGTACTTC
TRBJ1-2 | TRBV12-3/TRBV12-4 | few | TRBD1 | CASSPTWGSGTGTSYGYTF | TGTGCCAGCAGCCCCACGTGGGGATCCGGGACAGGGACGTCCTATGGCTACACCTTC
TRBJ2-4 | TRBV3-1 | . | . | CASSQRDAKNIQYF | TGTGCCAGCAGCCAGAGGGACGCCAAAAACATTCAGTACTTC
TRBJ2-7 | TRBV6-1 | many | . | CASRPYRDTSYEQYF | TGTGCCAGCCGACCCTACCGGGACACCTCCTACGAGCAGTACTTC
TRBJ2-2 | TRBV18 | . | TRBD1 | CASSLDRGPVTGELFF | TGTGCCAGCTCATTGGACAGGGGGCCGGTCACCGGGGAGCTGTTTTTT
TRBJ2-7 | TRBV19 | many | . | CARPYEQYF | TGTGCCAGACCCTACGAGCAGTACTTC
TRBJ2-5 | TRBV27 | few | TRBD2 | CASSPLAGGNQETQYF | TGTGCCAGCAGTCCGCTAGCGGGAGGTAACCAAGAGACCCAGTACTTC
TRBJ2-2 | TRBV20-1 | . | TRBD2 | CSAAKLAGGTGGLFF | TGCAGTGCTGCCAAGCTGGCGGGGGGAACCGGGGGGCTGTTTTTT
TRBJ2-7 | TRBV20-1 | many | TRBD2 | CSASSPGLAGVNEQYF | TGCAGTGCCAGCAGCCCGGGACTAGCGGGAGTAAACGAGCAGTACTTC
TRBJ2-3 | TRBV27 | . | . | CASSPDTDTQYF | TGTGCCAGCAGTCCGGACACAGATACGCAGTATTTT
TRBJ2-1 | TRBV5-1 | many | TRBD1 | CASSLGPGQGNSEQFF | TGCGCCAGCAGCTTGGGGCCGGGACAGGGTAATAGTGAGCAGTTCTTC
TRBJ2-5 | TRBV18 | . | . | CASSPPREYAGETQYF | TGTGCCAGCTCACCACCCCGGGAGTATGCGGGAGAGACCCAGTACTTC
TRBJ2-5 | TRBV10-2 | many | . | CASRASPPTQETQYF | TGCGCCAGCAGGGCCTCCCCTCCGACCCAAGAGACCCAGTACTTC
TRBJ2-1 | TRBV6-6 | . | TRBD2 | CASSYPLGAGGRSEQFF | TGTGCCAGCAGTTACCCCTTAGGGGCGGGGGGGAGGTCGGAGCAGTTCTTC
TRBJ1-2 | TRBV2 | many | . | CASSEGKYGYTF | TGTGCCAGCAGTGAGGGGAAATATGGCTACACCTTC
TRBJ2-3 | TRBV5-1 | many | . | CASSSTTTDTQYF | TGCGCCAGCAGCTCCACCACCACAGATACGCAGTATTTT
TRBJ2-1 | TRBV24-1 | many | . | CATSGHRVASSYNEQFF | TGTGCCACCAGTGGACACAGGGTGGCGAGCTCCTACAATGAGCAGTTCTTC
TRBJ1-5 | TRBV10-2 | many | . | CASGDPYSNQPQHF | TGCGCCAGCGGGGACCCATATAGCAATCAGCCCCAGCATTTT
TRBJ1-6 | TRBV20-1 | many | TRBD1 | CSARPTGVGSPLHF | TGCAGTGCTAGACCCACAGGGGTTGGTTCACCCCTCCACTTT
TRBJ2-5 | TRBV12-3/TRBV12-4 | many | . | CASSLRSGAGETQYF | TGTGCCAGCAGTTTAAGGTCTGGGGCCGGGGAGACCCAGTACTTC
TRBJ2-3 | TRBV6-4 | many | . | CASSERVTDTQYF | TGTGCCAGCAGTGAAAGGGTCACAGATACGCAGTATTTT
TRBJ2-2 | TRBV7-3 | many | TRBD1 | CASSIGQGDGELFF | TGTGCCAGCAGCATCGGACAGGGGGACGGGGAGCTGTTTTTT
TRBJ2-3 | TRBV18 | many | . | CASSRDFTDTQYF | TGTGCCAGCTCGAGGGACTTTACAGATACGCAGTATTTT
TRBJ2-1 | TRBV24-1 | . | . | CATGVSSGYQHVQFF | TGTGCCACCGGTGTTTCTAGTGGTTACCAACATGTGCAGTTCTTC
TRBJ2-5 | TRBV10-2 | many | . | CASGGQETQYF | TGCGCCAGCGGTGGGCAAGAGACCCAGTACTTC
TRBJ2-5 | TRBV7-2 | many | TRBD2 | CASSRAGEMETQYF | TGTGCCAGCAGCAGAGCGGGAGAGATGGAGACCCAGTACTTC
TRBJ2-2 | TRBV6-5 | few | . | CASSPRDKNTGELFF | TGTGCCAGCAGTCCCCGGGACAAGAACACCGGGGAGCTGTTTTTT
TRBJ2-5 | TRBV6-5 | many | TRBD1 | CASRETGGRETQYF | TGTGCCAGCAGAGAGACAGGGGGCAGGGAGACCCAGTACTTC
TRBJ2-1 | TRBV5-1 | many | TRBD2 | CASSLSAGGQNEQFF | TGCGCCAGCAGCTTGAGTGCGGGAGGGCAGAATGAGCAGTTCTTC
TRBJ2-7 | TRBV9 | many | . | CASSPGFGGEQYF | TGTGCCAGCAGCCCCGGGTTCGGGGGTGAGCAGTACTTC